What follows are 6 T cell receptor beta chains derived from one specimen sequenced in a study of Graves' ophthalmopathy and Graves' hyperthyroidism. The authors amplified TCR beta CDR3 regions from RNA transcripts. RT-PCR was first run with HTBI primers, then multiplex PCR in a second round. Using its own MiXCR run on the multiplex PCR reads, TCRdb lists one record per CDR3 protein. The repertoire holds around 1,000,000 distinct CDR3 sequences, with roughly 35% as singletons. The sample comprised peripheral blood or thyroid tissue (not recorded which). Source of these receptors: an adult man with Graves' hyperthyroidism.

This clonotype appeared a few times. The gene calls are TRBV5-6 and TRBJ1-1; 12 nucleotides align to TRBD1. The CDR3 consists of 15 residues. J was trimmed by 7 bases and V by 4 bases; bases with no gene match: 8. CDR1 and CDR2 (germline): SGHDT, YYEEEE. The CDR3 DNA is TGTGCCAGCAGCCTGGGGGACAGGGGGCTAGGTGAAGCTTTCTTT. It is translated as CASSLGDRGLGEAFF. The variable domain in full, completed from reference TRBV5-6 and TRBJ1-1, reads DAGVTQSPTHLIKTRGQQVTLRCSPKSGHDTVSWYQQALGQGPQFIFQYYEEEERQRGNFPDRFSGHQFPNYSSELNVNALLLGDSALYLCASSLGDRGLGEAFFGQGTRLTVV.

The V call is TRBV6-5, the J call TRBJ2-7, with TRBD2 matching 10 bases. The J segment lost 0 bases and the V segment lost 3 bases, leaving 8 bases of the junction unmatched. CDR1 and CDR2 from the germline V gene are MNHEY and SVGAGI. CDR3 length: 17 residues. Here the CDR3 reads CASSYRRASGSSYEQYF. As DNA, the CDR3 is TGTGCCAGCAGTTATCGGCGGGCTAGCGGGAGCTCCTACGAGCAGTACTTC.

This clonotype came up many times. This chain links TRBV15 with TRBJ2-7, with D possibly matching TRBD1 (6 bases). Germline V gives CDR1 LNHNV, CDR2 YYDKDF (reference sequence). This CDR3 region has 15 residues. V lost 0 bases and J 0 bases, leaving 9 bases between the germline ends. The CDR3 reads CATSRDQGSSYEQYF. CDR3 sequence (DNA): TGTGCCACCAGCAGAGATCAGGGGAGCTCCTACGAGCAGTACTTC.

This clonotype was observed many times. The chain is built from TRBV2 and TRBJ1-2, with 7 bases matching TRBD1. The germline V gene encodes CDR1 SNHLY and CDR2 FYNNEI. V was pared by 10 bases and J by 2 bases, with 10 bases of the junction left unmatched. The CDR3 length is 14 residues. CDR3 DNA sequence: TGTGCCAACCAGATTCGGGACAGAAACTATGGCTACACCTTC. Residues: CANQIRDRNYGYTF.

This clonotype showed up many times. The rearrangement uses TRBV12-3 or TRBV12-4 and TRBJ2-6, with D hard to call. V was shortened by 5 bases and J by 0 bases, with 11 bases between the two germline ends. This CDR3 contains 16 residues. The CDR3 region has the DNA TGTGCCAGCAGTCCCCCAACGGCCTCTGGGGCCAACGTCCTGACTTTC. It translates to CASSPPTASGANVLTF.

This clonotype was found a few times. A read error may produce the germline difference seen at one junction end. The J gene is TRBJ2-5, the V gene TRBV6-1; tentatively, D is TRBD1 (5 bases). CDR3 size: 13 residues. Germline V gives CDR1 MNHNS, CDR2 SASEGT. The CDR3 DNA is TGCGCCAGCAGTTACCAGGGTAGGGAGACCCAGTACTTC. It is translated as CASSYQGRETQYF.